Presented here are 13 T cell receptor beta chains from one specimen sequenced in a study of cytomegalovirus exposure and HLA in healthy donors. This PCR relied on a set of 60 Vbeta primers and 13 Jbeta primers. Method: immunoSEQ multiplex PCR; TCRdb's copy keeps in-frame clones and lacks some. This sample yields some 200,000 clones, of which approximately 83% are seen a single time; roughly 0.75% belongs to the top ten. The sequencing sample was made of PBMCs. These receptors were collected from a boy younger than 10 in good health and CMV-seronegative.

This sequence joins TRBV5-4 and TRBJ2-3, with 12 nucleotides matching TRBD2. This CDR3 is built from 17 residues. Losses at the gene ends were 3 bases for V and 2 bases for J; bases not matched to a gene: 7. Germline CDR1 SGHNT, CDR2 YYREEE (reference sequence). Written as DNA, the CDR3 is TGTGCCAGCAGCTCCTCTAGCGGGGGGGCCGCCACAGATACGCAGTATTTT. Protein: CASSSSSGGAATDTQYF.

V gene TRBV29-1 combines with J gene TRBJ2-5; 11 nucleotides align to TRBD2. Germline assignment: CDR1 SQVTM and CDR2 ANQGSEA. The CDR3 is 15 residues long. Trimming removed 6 bases from V and 7 bases from J; junction bases left unmatched: 13. CDR3 nucleotides: TGCAGCGTGGGGACTAGCGGTATAGACTTAAGGACCCAGTACTTC. Its protein is CSVGTSGIDLRTQYF.

This clone was counted a few times. CDR3 sequence (DNA): TGTGCCAGCAGTGTACGGGGACAGGGTGGCTATGGCTACACCTTC. Amino acids: CASSVRGQGGYGYTF. The chain joins TRBV27 to TRBJ1-2; 9 nucleotides agree with TRBD1. Germline V gives CDR1 MNHEY, CDR2 SMNVEV (reference sequence). The CDR3 is made up of 15 amino acids. The trim removed 5 bases at V and 4 bases at J, leaving 8 bases unmatched.

The chain employs TRBV6-5 and TRBJ1-2; 7 nucleotides line up with TRBD1. The V segment lost 4 bases and the J segment 5 bases; nucleotides outside the gene matches: 7. The length of the CDR3 is 14 residues. Germline V gene lookup returns CDR1 MNHEY and CDR2 SVGAGI. Here the CDR3 reads CASSSLTGKYGYTF. CDR3 coding DNA: TGTGCCAGCAGTTCCTTGACAGGGAAGTATGGCTACACCTTC.

The chain employs TRBV6-1 and TRBJ2-2, with D unresolved. Germline V gene sequence: CDR1 MNHNS, CDR2 SASEGT. V lost 3 bases and J lost 2, with 10 bases in between. The CDR3 sequence is 15 residues long. CDR3 loop: CASSEINLNTGELFF. Here the CDR3 DNA reads TGTGCCAGCAGTGAGATCAACTTAAACACCGGGGAGCTGTTTTTT.

The V gene is TRBV5-5, the J gene TRBJ2-7; TRBD2 aligns across 7 bases. This CDR3 contains 12 residues. Per germline, CDR1 SGHKS and CDR2 YYEKEE (reference sequence). With V trimmed by 0 bases and J by 6 bases, 0 bases remained unmatched. This CDR3 is CASSLGGGEQYF. The CDR3 region has the DNA TGTGCCAGCAGCTTGGGCGGGGGCGAGCAGTACTTC.

The chain has TRBV15 and TRBJ1-1, with D tentatively TRBD1 (6 bases). CDR1 and CDR2 from the germline V gene are LNHNV and YYDKDF (reference sequence). The V and J ends lost 4 bases and 4 bases respectively, with 16 bases between them. The CDR3 extends over 15 amino acids. The CDR3 bases are TGTGCCACCAGCATCCGAGGGGGACGGGGCACTGAAGCTTTCTTT. Residues: CATSIRGGRGTEAFF.

The chain links TRBV30 to TRBJ2-6; 11 nucleotides match TRBD1. The V gene's germline CDR1 is GTSNPN and CDR2 SVGIG (reference sequence). The length of the CDR3 is 16 residues. Trimming removed 7 bases from V and 3 bases from J; junction bases left unmatched: 8. The DNA of the CDR3 is TGTGCCTTTCAAGGACAGGGGGCGCTTGGGGCCAACGTCCTGACTTTC. It codes for CAFQGQGALGANVLTF. Using reference TRBV30 and TRBJ2-6 for the parts outside the CDR3, the full variable domain is SQTIHQWPATLVQPVGSPLSLECTVEGTSNPNLYWYRQAAGRGLQLLFYSVGIGQISSEVPQNLSASRPQDRQFILSSKKLLLSDSGFYLCAFQGQGALGANVLTFGAGSRLTVL.

The chain carries TRBV21-1 and TRBJ1-4; no DNA check was done on the table's D call, TRBD1. TRBV21-1 is noted as a pseudogene. The CDR3 is made up of 15 amino acids. The CDR3 DNA reads as TGTGCCAGCAGCTCCCCGGGACAAGCTAATGAAAAACTGTTTTTT. It translates to CASSSPGQANEKLFF.

The chain employs TRBV14 and TRBJ1-2; a weak D match, TRBD1 (6 bases). The CDR3 is made up of 13 amino acids. Germline loops: CDR1 SGHDN, CDR2 FVKESK. The V end was cut by 2 bases, the J end by 3 bases, with 7 bases between. In nucleotides, the CDR3 is TGTGCCAGCAGCCAAAACAGGGACTATGGCTACACCTTC. Amino acids: CASSQNRDYGYTF.

In this sample, this clone turned up a few times. V is TRBV5-1 and J is TRBJ1-2; 8 bases are shared with TRBD1. The J segment lost 4 bases and the V segment lost 4 bases, leaving 9 bases of the junction unmatched. The CDR3 contains 15 residues. CDR1 is SGHRS, CDR2 YFSETQ, per germline. The CDR3 DNA reads as TGCGCCAGCAGCCCAGCGGGACAGGTTAGCTATGGCTACACCTTC. Its translation: CASSPAGQVSYGYTF.

This sequence joins TRBV27 and TRBJ2-3, with 9 bases that match TRBD2. The V and J ends lost 5 bases and 0 bases, in that order; junction bases with no gene match: 6. The CDR3 sequence is 16 residues long. Germline CDR1 and CDR2: MNHEY and SMNVEV (reference sequence). CDR3 amino acids: CASSPGLATSTDTQYF. As DNA, the CDR3 is TGTGCCAGCAGTCCAGGACTAGCGACTAGCACAGATACGCAGTATTTT.

The rearrangement joins TRBV9 to TRBJ2-7, with TRBD2 matching 9 bases. Losses at the gene ends were 4 bases for V and 1 base for J; bases not matched to a gene: 6. Germline CDR1 SGDLS, CDR2 YYNGEE. The CDR3 spans 15 residues. The CDR3 region is CASSPASGTSYEQYF. DNA of the CDR3: TGTGCCAGCAGCCCGGCTAGCGGGACTTCCTACGAGCAGTACTTC.